This TCR beta chain is drawn from a study of cytomegalovirus exposure and HLA in healthy donors. The PCR used 60 Vbeta and 13 Jbeta primers. Clones were read by immunoSEQ multiplex PCR, and TCRdb kept only the in-frame ones, dropping some. The sample has more than 85,000 clones; under 90% are singletons. There are 16 residues in the CDR3. V lost 4 bases to trimming and J lost 6 bases; unmatched junction nucleotides: 9. Germline loops: CDR1 SGHDT, CDR2 YYEEEE. The genes are TRBV5-6 and TRBJ2-7; 14 positions match TRBD2. The receptor was derived from a woman in her 30s in good health and CMV-seronegative. The sequenced material came from PBMCs. The CDR3 here is CASSRPGLAGVAEQYF. CDR3 DNA sequence: TGTGCCAGCAGCCGTCCGGGACTAGCGGGAGTGGCCGAGCAGTACTTC.